There are many counts of the clone carrying this T cell receptor beta chain. TCRdb passed the RT-PCR reads through MiXCR, listing each CDR3 protein once. The sample gives about 680,000 distinct CDR3 sequences, more than 13% of which show up once; roughly 3.9% is in the top ten. Trimming cost V 10 bases and J 5 bases; bases outside gene matches: 8. The CDR3 runs to 13 residues. The V gene's germline CDR1 is MNHEY and CDR2 SVGAGI. This sequence joins TRBV6-5 and TRBJ2-5, with 9 bases identical to TRBD2. The TCR originated in a female donor in good health, serving as a healthy control. Specimen: memory CD4+ T cells from blood. Here the CDR3 reads CATLAGSTETQYF. The CDR3 nucleotides are TGTGCCACCCTAGCGGGGTCAACGGAGACCCAGTACTTC.